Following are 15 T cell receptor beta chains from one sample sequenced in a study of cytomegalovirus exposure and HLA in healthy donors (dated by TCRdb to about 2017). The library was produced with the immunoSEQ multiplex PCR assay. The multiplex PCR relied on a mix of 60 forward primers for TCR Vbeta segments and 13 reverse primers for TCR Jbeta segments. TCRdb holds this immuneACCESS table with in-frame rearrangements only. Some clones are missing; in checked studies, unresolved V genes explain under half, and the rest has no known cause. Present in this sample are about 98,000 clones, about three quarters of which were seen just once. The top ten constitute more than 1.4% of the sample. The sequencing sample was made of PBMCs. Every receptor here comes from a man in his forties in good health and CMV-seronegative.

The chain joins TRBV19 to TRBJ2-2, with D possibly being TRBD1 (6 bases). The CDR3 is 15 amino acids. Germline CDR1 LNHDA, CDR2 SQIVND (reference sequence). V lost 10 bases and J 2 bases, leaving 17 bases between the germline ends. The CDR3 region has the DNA TGTGCCACCAAAGGGACAACAACTAACACCGGGGAGCTGTTTTTT. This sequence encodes CATKGTTTNTGELFF.

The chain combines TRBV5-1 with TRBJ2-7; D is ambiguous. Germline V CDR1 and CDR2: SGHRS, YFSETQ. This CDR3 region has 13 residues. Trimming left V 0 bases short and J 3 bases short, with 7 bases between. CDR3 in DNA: TGCGCCAGCAGCTTGGGCGCTCTCTACGAGCAGTACTTC. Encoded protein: CASSLGALYEQYF.

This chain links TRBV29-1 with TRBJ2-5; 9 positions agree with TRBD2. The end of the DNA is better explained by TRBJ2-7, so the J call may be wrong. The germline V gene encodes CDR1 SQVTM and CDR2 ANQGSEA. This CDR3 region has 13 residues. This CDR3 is CSVGLAVDGEQYF. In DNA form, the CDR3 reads TGCAGCGTTGGACTAGCGGTAGACGGCGAGCAGTACTTC.

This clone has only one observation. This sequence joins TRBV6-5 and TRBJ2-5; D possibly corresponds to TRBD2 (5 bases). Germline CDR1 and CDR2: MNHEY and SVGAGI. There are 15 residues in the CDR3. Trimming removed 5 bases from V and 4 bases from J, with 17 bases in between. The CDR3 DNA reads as TGTGCCAGCAGTCAGATCCGGGGAGCCAGAGAGACCCAGTACTTC. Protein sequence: CASSQIRGARETQYF.

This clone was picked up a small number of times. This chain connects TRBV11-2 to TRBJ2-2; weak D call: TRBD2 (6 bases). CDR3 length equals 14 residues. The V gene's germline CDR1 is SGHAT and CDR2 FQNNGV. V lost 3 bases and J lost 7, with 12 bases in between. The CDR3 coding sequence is TGTGCCAGCAGCTTGGGGGGAGGTGTCGGGGAGCTGTTTTTT. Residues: CASSLGGGVGELFF.

The chain's CDR3 is CASSVSGMGGETQYF. CDR3 DNA sequence: TGTGCCAGCAGCGTATCAGGGATGGGGGGAGAGACCCAGTACTTC. This chain joins TRBV28 and TRBJ2-5, with D maybe TRBD2 (6 bases). The length of the CDR3 is 15 residues. V was shortened by 6 bases and J by 4 bases, with 18 bases between the two germline ends. Germline-derived CDR1 and CDR2 are MDHEN and SYDVKM.

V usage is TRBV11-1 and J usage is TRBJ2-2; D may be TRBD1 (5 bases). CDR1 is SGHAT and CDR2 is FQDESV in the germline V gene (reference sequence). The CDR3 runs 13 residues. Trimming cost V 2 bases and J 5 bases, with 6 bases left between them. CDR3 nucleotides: TGTGCCAGCAGCTTAAGGGGTACCGGGGAGCTGTTTTTT. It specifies CASSLRGTGELFF.

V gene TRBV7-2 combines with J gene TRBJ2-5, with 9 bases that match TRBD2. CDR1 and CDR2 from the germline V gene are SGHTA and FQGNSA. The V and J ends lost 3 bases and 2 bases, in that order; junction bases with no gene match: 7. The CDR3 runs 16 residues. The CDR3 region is CASSFGPTSGQETQYF. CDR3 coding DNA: TGTGCCAGCAGCTTCGGACCGACTAGCGGTCAAGAGACCCAGTACTTC.

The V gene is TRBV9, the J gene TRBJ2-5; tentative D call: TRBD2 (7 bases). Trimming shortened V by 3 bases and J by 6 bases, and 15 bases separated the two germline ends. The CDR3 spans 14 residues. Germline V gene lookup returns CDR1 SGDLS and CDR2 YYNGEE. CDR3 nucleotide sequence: TGTGCCAGCAGCGAGGGCGGGGGCGGGAAGACCCAGTACTTC. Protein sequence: CASSEGGGGKTQYF.

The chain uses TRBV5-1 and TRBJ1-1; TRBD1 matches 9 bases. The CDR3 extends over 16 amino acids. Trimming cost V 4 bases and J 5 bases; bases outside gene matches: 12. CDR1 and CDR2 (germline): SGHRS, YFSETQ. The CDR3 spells CASSDLQGASSTEAFF. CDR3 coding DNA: TGCGCCAGCAGCGACCTACAGGGGGCGTCGAGTACTGAAGCTTTCTTT.

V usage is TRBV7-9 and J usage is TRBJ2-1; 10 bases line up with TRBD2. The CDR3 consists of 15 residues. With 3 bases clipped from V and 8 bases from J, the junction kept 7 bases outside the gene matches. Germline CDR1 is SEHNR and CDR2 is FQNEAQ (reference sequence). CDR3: CASSLPSGGRDEQFF. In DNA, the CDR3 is TGTGCCAGCAGCTTGCCTAGCGGGGGCCGGGATGAGCAGTTCTTC.

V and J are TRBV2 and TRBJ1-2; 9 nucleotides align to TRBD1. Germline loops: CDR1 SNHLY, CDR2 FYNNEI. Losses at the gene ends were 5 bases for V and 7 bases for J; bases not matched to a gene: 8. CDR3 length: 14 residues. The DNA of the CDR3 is TGTGCCAGCAGTCAGGGACAGGGAGGTAGTGGCTACACCTTC. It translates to CASSQGQGGSGYTF.

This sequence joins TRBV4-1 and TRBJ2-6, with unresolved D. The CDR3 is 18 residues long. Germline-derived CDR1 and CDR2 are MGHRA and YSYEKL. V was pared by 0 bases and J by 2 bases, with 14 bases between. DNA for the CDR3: TGCGCCAGCAGCCAAGAGGCAGGTCCAAAGGCTGGGGCCAACGTCCTGACTTTC. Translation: CASSQEAGPKAGANVLTF.

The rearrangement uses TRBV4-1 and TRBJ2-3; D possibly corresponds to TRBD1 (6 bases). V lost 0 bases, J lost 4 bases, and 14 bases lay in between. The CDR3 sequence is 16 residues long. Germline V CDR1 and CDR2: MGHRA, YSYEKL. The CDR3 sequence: CASSQDDQGPADTQYF. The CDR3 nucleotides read TGCGCCAGCAGCCAAGATGATCAGGGGCCGGCAGATACGCAGTATTTT.

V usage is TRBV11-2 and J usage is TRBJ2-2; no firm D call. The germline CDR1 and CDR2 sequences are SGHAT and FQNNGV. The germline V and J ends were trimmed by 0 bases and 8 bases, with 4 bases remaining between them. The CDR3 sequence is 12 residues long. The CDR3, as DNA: TGTGCCAGCAGCTTAGACAGGGGGGAGCTGTTTTTT. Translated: CASSLDRGELFF.